This T cell receptor beta chain is drawn from a study of cytomegalovirus exposure and HLA in healthy donors. Study outcomes and limitations: Some V segments (TRBV6-2 and TRBV6-3 among them) were excluded as indistinguishable. A few chains linked to CMV were shown in vitro to be specific for CMV antigens.

The PCR contained 60 Vbeta and 13 Jbeta primers. Produced via immunoSEQ multiplex PCR; TCRdb's table is partial and in-frame only. The sample yields over 60,000 clones, under 80% seen once. This CDR3 has 15 amino acids. CDR1 and CDR2 (germline): SGDLS, YYNGEE. Deletions cut 0 bases from V and 4 bases from J, with 10 bases between. A remark on this clone: Its cognate antigen is unknown.

Sequenced input: PBMCs. The rearrangement joins TRBV9 to TRBJ1-4; D is perhaps TRBD1 (6 bases). This TCR was sampled from a male donor in good health and CMV-seropositive. The CDR3 here is CASSVAGEGNEKLFF. Written as DNA, the CDR3 is TGTGCCAGCAGCGTAGCAGGGGAAGGTAATGAAAAACTGTTTTTT. Full variable domain (remainder filled in from reference TRBV9 and TRBJ1-4): DSGVTQTPKHLITATGQRVTLRCSPRSGDLSVYWYQQSLDQGLQFLIQYYNGEERAKGNILERFSAQQFPDLHSELNLSSLELGDSALYFCASSVAGEGNEKLFFGSGTQLSVL.